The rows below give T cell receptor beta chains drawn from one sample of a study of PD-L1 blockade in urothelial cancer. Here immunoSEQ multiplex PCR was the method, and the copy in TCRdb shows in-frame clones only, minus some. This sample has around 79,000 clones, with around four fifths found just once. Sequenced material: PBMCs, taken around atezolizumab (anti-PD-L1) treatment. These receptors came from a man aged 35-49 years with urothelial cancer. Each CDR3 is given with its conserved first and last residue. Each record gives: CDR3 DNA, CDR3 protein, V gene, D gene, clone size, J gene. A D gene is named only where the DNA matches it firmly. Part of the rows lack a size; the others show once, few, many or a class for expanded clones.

CDR3nt: TGTGCCAGCTCCTCTCTTGACGAGCAGTACTTC
CDR3aa: CASSSLDEQYF
v_gene: TRBV18
d_gene: -
abundance: -
j_gene: TRBJ2-7

CDR3nt: TGTGCCAGCAGTGCAACGGGTGGCGGGGGGGGAGATACGCAGTATTTT
CDR3aa: CASSATGGGGGDTQYF
v_gene: TRBV28
d_gene: TRBD2
abundance: -
j_gene: TRBJ2-3

CDR3nt: TGTGCCAGCAGCGTAACACCGTCCCCGACAGATACGCAGTATTTT
CDR3aa: CASSVTPSPTDTQYF
v_gene: TRBV9
d_gene: -
abundance: -
j_gene: TRBJ2-3

CDR3nt: TGCAGTGCTATTACGCGGGAGCAGTTCTTC
CDR3aa: CSAITREQFF
v_gene: TRBV20-1
d_gene: -
abundance: few
j_gene: TRBJ2-1

CDR3nt: TGTGCCAGCAGCGTAGATGGGGGGATTTCGACACTCGGAAACACCATATATTTT
CDR3aa: CASSVDGGISTLGNTIYF
v_gene: TRBV9
d_gene: -
abundance: -
j_gene: TRBJ1-3

CDR3nt: TGTGCCAGCAGCCCCGCCGTTAGTGAGTCGGACATTCAGTACTTC
CDR3aa: CASSPAVSESDIQYF
v_gene: TRBV4-2
d_gene: -
abundance: -
j_gene: TRBJ2-4

CDR3nt: TGTGCCAGCAGCCAAGATTACGGGAGCCCCGGGGGGACCGGGGAGCTGTTTTTT
CDR3aa: CASSQDYGSPGGTGELFF
v_gene: TRBV4-2
d_gene: TRBD2
abundance: few
j_gene: TRBJ2-2

CDR3nt: TGTGCCAGCAGAATTACAACCACCTCTGGAAACACCATATATTTT
CDR3aa: CASRITTTSGNTIYF
v_gene: TRBV6-6
d_gene: -
abundance: once
j_gene: TRBJ1-3

CDR3nt: TGTGCCAGCAGCTTAGGCATAGCGGGAAACACCGGGGAGCTGTTTTTT
CDR3aa: CASSLGIAGNTGELFF
v_gene: TRBV7-3
d_gene: TRBD2
abundance: few
j_gene: TRBJ2-2

CDR3nt: TGTGCCAGAAGCTTTGATAAGCGTACCTACGAGCAGTACTTC
CDR3aa: CARSFDKRTYEQYF
v_gene: TRBV5-3
d_gene: -
abundance: -
j_gene: TRBJ2-7

CDR3nt: TGTGCCGCCTGGGTACGGTCGGGGGAGAGTGAAGCTTTCTTT
CDR3aa: CAAWVRSGESEAFF
v_gene: TRBV28
d_gene: -
abundance: -
j_gene: TRBJ1-1

CDR3nt: TGTGCCAGCAGGTATAGCGGGAAAGGCGCAGATACGCAGTATTTT
CDR3aa: CASRYSGKGADTQYF
v_gene: TRBV7-2
d_gene: TRBD2
abundance: -
j_gene: TRBJ2-3

CDR3nt: TGCAGCGTTGAAACAGGGGGGGTAAATGAGCAGTTCTTC
CDR3aa: CSVETGGVNEQFF
v_gene: TRBV29-1
d_gene: -
abundance: -
j_gene: TRBJ2-1

CDR3nt: TGTGCCAGTCGAAGGACAGGGAGCTCCTACGAGCAGTACTTC
CDR3aa: CASRRTGSSYEQYF
v_gene: TRBV6-5
d_gene: TRBD1
abundance: few
j_gene: TRBJ2-7

CDR3nt: TGTGCCAGCAGGGGCGAGGGCCGTAACTATGGCTACACCTTC
CDR3aa: CASRGEGRNYGYTF
v_gene: TRBV28
d_gene: -
abundance: -
j_gene: TRBJ1-2

CDR3nt: TGCGCCAGCAGCCAAGAACCGGGACTAGCGGATTACAATGAGCAGTTCTTC
CDR3aa: CASSQEPGLADYNEQFF
v_gene: TRBV4-1
d_gene: TRBD2
abundance: -
j_gene: TRBJ2-1

CDR3nt: TGTGCCAGCAGCTTAGGAGACGAGACCCAGTACTTC
CDR3aa: CASSLGDETQYF
v_gene: TRBV5-6
d_gene: -
abundance: -
j_gene: TRBJ2-5

CDR3nt: TGTGCCAGCGAGGGGACAGGGAAGACCCAGTACTTC
CDR3aa: CASEGTGKTQYF
v_gene: TRBV18
d_gene: TRBD1
abundance: once
j_gene: TRBJ2-5

CDR3nt: TGTGCCAGCAGTTACTCCCGTCCCCTTTCTGGAAACACCATATATTTT
CDR3aa: CASSYSRPLSGNTIYF
v_gene: TRBV6-5
d_gene: -
abundance: -
j_gene: TRBJ1-3

CDR3nt: TGCGCCAGCAGCTTGAGTGGCGGGAGGGGTCAAGAGACCCAGTACTTC
CDR3aa: CASSLSGGRGQETQYF
v_gene: TRBV5-1
d_gene: TRBD2
abundance: -
j_gene: TRBJ2-5

CDR3nt: TGTGCCAAACTAGTGGTCGGGGAGCTGTTTTTT
CDR3aa: CAKLVVGELFF
v_gene: TRBV7-9
d_gene: -
abundance: -
j_gene: TRBJ2-2

CDR3nt: TGTGCCAGCAGTTATGGCACAGGGGGCCGCCGGGAGTACTTC
CDR3aa: CASSYGTGGRREYF
v_gene: TRBV6-5
d_gene: TRBD1
abundance: -
j_gene: TRBJ2-7

CDR3nt: TGTGCCAGCAGCTTGGCCAGGAGGGGGAGGGAAGAGCAGTACTTC
CDR3aa: CASSLARRGREEQYF
v_gene: TRBV5-4
d_gene: -
abundance: once
j_gene: TRBJ2-7

CDR3nt: TGTGCCAGTATTTCATCCGGACAGGGGGGCACGATGAGAACTGAAGCTTTCTTT
CDR3aa: CASISSGQGGTMRTEAFF
v_gene: TRBV19
d_gene: TRBD1
abundance: -
j_gene: TRBJ1-1

CDR3nt: TGTGCCAGCAGCCGGACTAGCGGGATGTACAATGAGCAGTTCTTC
CDR3aa: CASSRTSGMYNEQFF
v_gene: TRBV5-8
d_gene: TRBD2
abundance: -
j_gene: TRBJ2-1

CDR3nt: TGCGCCAGCAGCCAAGTCCTTAGCGGGAGCACCGGGGAGCTGTTTTTT
CDR3aa: CASSQVLSGSTGELFF
v_gene: TRBV4-1
d_gene: TRBD2
abundance: -
j_gene: TRBJ2-2

CDR3nt: TGCGCCAGCAGCTTGGCCGGGCAAGGGGTCACTGAAGCTTTCTTT
CDR3aa: CASSLAGQGVTEAFF
v_gene: TRBV5-1
d_gene: -
abundance: -
j_gene: TRBJ1-1

CDR3nt: TGTGCCAGCTCGCGTCCGGACACATTGGCGAGTAGCAATCAGCCCCAGCATTTT
CDR3aa: CASSRPDTLASSNQPQHF
v_gene: TRBV18
d_gene: -
abundance: -
j_gene: TRBJ1-5

CDR3nt: TGTGCCAGCAAAAGGGGGTGGAATCAGCCCCAGCATTTT
CDR3aa: CASKRGWNQPQHF
v_gene: TRBV6-5
d_gene: -
abundance: -
j_gene: TRBJ1-5

CDR3nt: TGTGCCAGCAGCCCCAGACTAGCAACCTACAATGAGCAGTTCTTC
CDR3aa: CASSPRLATYNEQFF
v_gene: TRBV9
d_gene: TRBD2
abundance: -
j_gene: TRBJ2-1

CDR3nt: TGTGCCAGCAGCCAAGGCCCCGGACAGGGGACAAACACCATATATTTT
CDR3aa: CASSQGPGQGTNTIYF
v_gene: TRBV4-2
d_gene: TRBD1
abundance: -
j_gene: TRBJ1-3

CDR3nt: TGTGCCAGCCATCGGGGATTAAGACCCTACGAGCAGTACTTC
CDR3aa: CASHRGLRPYEQYF
v_gene: TRBV28
d_gene: -
abundance: -
j_gene: TRBJ2-7

CDR3nt: TGTGCCAGCAGCTCATCCGACACAAACTATGGCTACACCTTC
CDR3aa: CASSSSDTNYGYTF
v_gene: TRBV7-2
d_gene: -
abundance: -
j_gene: TRBJ1-2

CDR3nt: TGTGCCAGCAGGTGGGGAGGGCGGCAAAGCTCCTACAATGAGCAGTTCTTC
CDR3aa: CASRWGGRQSSYNEQFF
v_gene: TRBV6-4
d_gene: TRBD2
abundance: -
j_gene: TRBJ2-1

CDR3nt: TGTGCCAGCAGCTTGAGGGCGGGCACCGGGGAGCTGTTTTTT
CDR3aa: CASSLRAGTGELFF
v_gene: TRBV7-9
d_gene: -
abundance: -
j_gene: TRBJ2-2

CDR3nt: TGTGCCAGCACCGACCGGGCAGGGGATACCGGGGAGCTGTTTTTT
CDR3aa: CASTDRAGDTGELFF
v_gene: TRBV25-1
d_gene: -
abundance: many
j_gene: TRBJ2-2

CDR3nt: TGTGCCAGCAGTTACTCTGGGGAGAACGGCTACACCTTC
CDR3aa: CASSYSGENGYTF
v_gene: TRBV6-5
d_gene: -
abundance: -
j_gene: TRBJ1-2

CDR3nt: TGTGCCAGCAGCGGGGGACAGGACAATCAGCCCCAGCATTTT
CDR3aa: CASSGGQDNQPQHF
v_gene: TRBV7-9
d_gene: TRBD1
abundance: few
j_gene: TRBJ1-5

CDR3nt: TGTGCCAGCAGCCTTGGGGGCGGGAGGACAGATACGCAGTATTTT
CDR3aa: CASSLGGGRTDTQYF
v_gene: TRBV2
d_gene: TRBD2
abundance: -
j_gene: TRBJ2-3

CDR3nt: TGTGCCAGCAGCTTAGAGTCTCGGAGGACTAATGAAAAACTGTTTTTT
CDR3aa: CASSLESRRTNEKLFF
v_gene: TRBV7-2
d_gene: -
abundance: -
j_gene: TRBJ1-4

CDR3nt: TGTGCCAGCAGCTCCCCTGGGGCCACAGATACGCAGTATTTT
CDR3aa: CASSSPGATDTQYF
v_gene: TRBV5-6
d_gene: -
abundance: -
j_gene: TRBJ2-3